The 6 T cell receptor beta chains reported below all come from one sample, sequenced in a study of shared clonotypes between healthy human individuals (dated by TCRdb to about 2020). Receptor amplification or capture employed the immunoSEQ multiplex PCR assay. TCRdb retrieved this table from immuneACCESS and kept in-frame rearrangements only. Not all clones are present; in checked studies, unresolved V genes account for under half, and no reason is known for the remainder. This sample comprises about 2.1 million clones, approximately 92% of them detected only once. The ten largest clones capture about 1.6% of the sample. CD8 naive samples were obtained by positive selection for CCR7 among CD45RO-negative cells, yielding a CD45RA+CCR7+ population from which TemRA cells were excluded. The source material was naive CD8+ T cells from PBMCs. What this sample's cell subset or site label stands for: CD45RA+CCR7+. The receptor source for this set is a man aged 18 to 29 in good health. Some clones in this sample may be carry-over from other donors' samples.

The rearrangement uses TRBV11-2 and TRBJ2-1; D perhaps matches TRBD2 (6 bases). V was clipped by 6 bases and J by 6 bases, with 18 bases between them. Germline V lookup: CDR1 SGHAT, CDR2 FQNNGV. CDR3 size: 15 residues. CDR3 amino acids: CASSTALGGGNEQFF. CDR3 bases: TGTGCCAGCAGTACCGCGCTGGGGGGAGGCAATGAGCAGTTCTTC.

This chain links TRBV29-1 with TRBJ2-2; 11 bases line up with TRBD2. CDR1 is SQVTM and CDR2 is ANQGSEA in the germline V gene. The CDR3 has 14 amino acids. Trimming cost V 7 bases and J 4 bases; bases outside gene matches: 5. DNA for the CDR3: TGCAGCGCCCGACTAGCGGGGAGCACCGGGGAGCTGTTTTTT. Protein product: CSARLAGSTGELFF.

CDR3 in amino acids: CASSLVVSTDTQYF. CDR3 in DNA: TGTGCCAGCAGCTTAGTTGTTAGCACAGATACGCAGTATTTT. The V call is TRBV13, the J call TRBJ2-3, with D uncertain. Germline CDR1 reads PRHDT; CDR2 reads FYEKMQ (reference sequence). V was clipped by 1 base and J by 0 bases, with 5 bases between them. The length of the CDR3 is 14 residues.

As to this clone: The sample carries other DNA sequences with the same CDR3. The chain employs TRBV29-1 and TRBJ2-2; 7 positions agree with TRBD1. J lost 1 base, V lost 6 bases, and 2 bases had no gene match. The CDR3 loop spans 13 amino acids. Germline V gene sequence: CDR1 SQVTM, CDR2 ANQGSEA. As DNA, the CDR3 is TGCAGCGTGACAGGGAGGAACACCGGGGAGCTGTTTTTT. This sequence encodes CSVTGRNTGELFF.

This chain links TRBV15 with TRBJ2-5, with 14 positions matching TRBD2. The germline V gene encodes CDR1 LNHNV and CDR2 YYDKDF (reference sequence). V lost 4 bases and J lost 3; bases outside the gene matches: 7. This CDR3 region has 17 residues. The CDR3 region is CATSTGLAGVAKETQYF. CDR3 bases: TGTGCCACCAGCACGGGACTAGCGGGAGTGGCGAAAGAGACCCAGTACTTC.

The V gene is TRBV25-1, the J gene TRBJ1-2; D is ambiguous. With 6 bases removed from V and 8 bases from J, the gap between germline ends came to 25 bases. The CDR3 is 16 residues long. CDR1 MGHDK and CDR2 SYGVNS come from the germline V gene. This CDR3 reads CASSPEWVTTSSGYTF. As DNA, the CDR3 is TGTGCCAGCAGCCCGGAGTGGGTTACGACCTCGTCGGGCTACACCTTC.